This T cell receptor beta chain originates from a study of tumor-infiltrating lymphocytes in primary liver carcinoma. Overall study findings and caveats: It was tumor-adjacent and tumor-blood pairs that overlapped less than tumor region pairs did.

Per the germline V gene, CDR1 is MDHEN and CDR2 is SYDVKM. Trimming pared 10 bases from V and 4 bases from J, leaving 35 bases between. The CDR3 is 19 residues long. Unsorted bulk tissue of roughly 18-32 mg yielded co-extracted RNA and DNA. Patients carried chronic HBV infection without prior treatment. A note on this clonotype: Its target is unknown.

With approximately 470 ng total RNA as template and a constant-region primer, TCR beta cDNA was made. For TCR beta, libraries were produced by three nested multiplex PCR rounds using slightly modified ARM-PCR. The opening two PCR rounds, around 11 cycles each, paired TRBV1-TRBV30 forward primers with a C-beta reverse primer. MiXCR, run by TCRdb on the multiplex PCR reads, gives a single entry per CDR3 protein. The table lists tens of thousands of distinct CDR3 sequences, roughly two thirds of them singletons. The J gene is TRBJ2-7, the V gene TRBV28, with D tentatively TRBD1 or TRBD2 (5 bases each). Sequenced material: tumor-adjacent normal liver tissue. This sequence was found in a man aged 35 to 55 with primary liver carcinoma and hepatitis B virus infection. The CDR3 DNA sequence: TGTGCCAACACCTCACGGGGTATGCCTCGACAGCAGCCGGTGTACGAGCAGTACTTC. Residues: CANTSRGMPRQQPVYEQYF.